Given below is one TCR beta chain in context. The antigen is unknown. All patients were treatment-naive before thyroid surgery. This CDR3 is 13 amino acids long. The J segment lost 2 bases and the V segment lost 5 bases, leaving 2 bases of the junction unmatched. Germline V lookup: CDR1 MDHEN, CDR2 SYDVKM. The data are from a study of metastatic and nonmetastatic thyroid tumors. Study background: The comparison covered peripheral blood and tumor or nodule tissue in malignant and benign thyroid patients.

Under the authors' procedure: A papillary thyroid cancer distant-metastasis classifier was built from CDR3 differences across clinicopathological groups. TCRdb re-clonotyped the PCR reads through MiXCR. The V and J calls and clone size are TCRdb's, not the authors'. The table has over 70,000 clones, 18% seen once. Overall study findings and caveats: Benign nodules were reported to have significantly lower TCR beta diversity than malignant thyroid tumors, in blood and tumor.

This chain connects TRBV28 to TRBJ1-2; 7 nucleotides agree with TRBD1. The sample was blood. This clonotype was obtained from a female donor with papillary thyroid cancer or a benign thyroid nodule (not recorded which). Some clones in this sample may be carry-over from other donors' samples. CDR3 in amino acids: CASSRTGNYGYTF. Written as DNA, the CDR3 is TGTGCCAGCAGTCGGACAGGAAACTATGGCTACACCTTC.